The T cell receptor (beta chain) described here comes from a study of blood T cell repertoires in COVID-19. For the study at large: Sources were T cells, B-cell-depleted T cells, or PBMCs; the material itself was cDNA or gDNA.

CDR3 length equals 13 residues. The germline V gene encodes CDR1 SQVTM and CDR2 ANQGSEA. V gave up 1 base and J gave up 2 bases, with 9 bases separating them. This clone was picked up a small number of times. Assignments of participants to cohorts depended upon their own reported clinical history. Authors' processing steps: Estimated nucleated cell counts came from reference gene primer amplification. Clones were sequenced by immunoSEQ multiplex PCR, and TCRdb holds only the in-frame ones, with some missing. Clonal size and the V and J genes are those of that table, whereas D and trimming came from the DNA. The repertoire holds around 200,000 clones, 85% seen once, with approximately 18% in the top ten.

The sequence came from a man aged 35-49 years who had recovered from COVID-19. The sample comprised PBMCs or T cells enriched from blood (not recorded which). The chain has TRBV29-1 and TRBJ2-7; a possible D gene is TRBD1 (6 bases). Written as DNA, the CDR3 is TGCAGCGTTGAAGCAGGGGTCCCCTACGAGCAGTACTTC. It translates to CSVEAGVPYEQYF.